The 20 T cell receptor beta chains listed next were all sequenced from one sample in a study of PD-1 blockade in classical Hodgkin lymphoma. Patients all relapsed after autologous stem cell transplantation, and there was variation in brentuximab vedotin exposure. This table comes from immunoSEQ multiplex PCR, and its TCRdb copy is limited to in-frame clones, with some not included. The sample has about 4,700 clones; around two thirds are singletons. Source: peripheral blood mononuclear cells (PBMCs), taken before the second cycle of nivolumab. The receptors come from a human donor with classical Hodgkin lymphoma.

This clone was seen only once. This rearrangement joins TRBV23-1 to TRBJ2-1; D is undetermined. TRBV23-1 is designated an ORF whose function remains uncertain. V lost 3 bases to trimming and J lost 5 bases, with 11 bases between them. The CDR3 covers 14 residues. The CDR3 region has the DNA TGCGCCAGCAGTCAGGTTGACGGAGACAATGAGCAGTTCTTC. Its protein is CASSQVDGDNEQFF.

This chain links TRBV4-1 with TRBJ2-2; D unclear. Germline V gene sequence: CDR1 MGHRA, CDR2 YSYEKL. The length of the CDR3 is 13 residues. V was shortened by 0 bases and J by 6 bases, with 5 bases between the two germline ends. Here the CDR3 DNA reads TGCGCCAGCAGCCAAGATATTTCCGGGGAGCTGTTTTTT. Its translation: CASSQDISGELFF.

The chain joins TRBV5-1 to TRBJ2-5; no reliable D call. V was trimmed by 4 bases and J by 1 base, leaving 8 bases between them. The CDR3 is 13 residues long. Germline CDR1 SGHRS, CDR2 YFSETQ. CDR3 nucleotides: TGCGCCAGCAGCGCAGGACCCCAAGAGACCCAGTACTTC. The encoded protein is CASSAGPQETQYF.

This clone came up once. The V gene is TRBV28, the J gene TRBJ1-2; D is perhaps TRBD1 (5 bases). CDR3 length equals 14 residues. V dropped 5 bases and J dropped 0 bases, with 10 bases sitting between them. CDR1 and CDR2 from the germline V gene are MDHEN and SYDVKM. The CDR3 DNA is TGTGCCAGCAGTAGCGCAGGGCCTAACTATGGCTACACCTTC. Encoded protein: CASSSAGPNYGYTF.

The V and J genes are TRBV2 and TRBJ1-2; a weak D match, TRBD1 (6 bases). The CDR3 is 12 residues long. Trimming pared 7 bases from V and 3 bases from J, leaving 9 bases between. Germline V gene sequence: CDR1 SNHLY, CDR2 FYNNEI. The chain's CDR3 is CASKRQDYGYTF. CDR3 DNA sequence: TGTGCCAGCAAAAGACAGGACTATGGCTACACCTTC.

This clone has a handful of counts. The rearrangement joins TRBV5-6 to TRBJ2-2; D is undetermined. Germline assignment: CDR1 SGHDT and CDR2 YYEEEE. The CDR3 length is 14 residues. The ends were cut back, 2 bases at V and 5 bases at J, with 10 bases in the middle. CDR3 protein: CASSLFGQTGELFF. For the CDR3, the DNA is TGTGCCAGCAGCTTATTCGGGCAGACCGGGGAGCTGTTTTTT.

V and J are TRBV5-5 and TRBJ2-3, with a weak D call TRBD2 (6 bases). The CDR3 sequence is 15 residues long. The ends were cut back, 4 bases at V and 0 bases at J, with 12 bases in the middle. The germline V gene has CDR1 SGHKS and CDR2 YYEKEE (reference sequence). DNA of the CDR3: TGTGCCAGCAGCCGGGTGGGACTCAGCACAGATACGCAGTATTTT. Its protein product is CASSRVGLSTDTQYF.

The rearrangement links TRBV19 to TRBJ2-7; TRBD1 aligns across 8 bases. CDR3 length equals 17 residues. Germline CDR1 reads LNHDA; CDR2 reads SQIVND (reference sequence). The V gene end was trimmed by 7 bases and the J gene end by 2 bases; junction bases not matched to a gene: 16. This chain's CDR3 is CASTNFLRTGFTYEQYF. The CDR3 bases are TGTGCCAGTACCAACTTTTTACGGACAGGGTTCACCTACGAGCAGTACTTC.

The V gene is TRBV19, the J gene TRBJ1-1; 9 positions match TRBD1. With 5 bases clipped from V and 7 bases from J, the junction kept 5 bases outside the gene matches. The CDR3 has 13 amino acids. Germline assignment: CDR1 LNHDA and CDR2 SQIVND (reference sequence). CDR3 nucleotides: TGTGCCAGTAGTGCAAACAGGGGGCTTGAAGCTTTCTTT. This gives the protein CASSANRGLEAFF. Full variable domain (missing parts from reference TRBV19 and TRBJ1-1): DGGITQSPKYLFRKEGQNVTLSCEQNLNHDAMYWYRQDPGQGLRLIYYSQIVNDFQKGDIAEGYSVSREKKESFPLTVTSAQKNPTAFYLCASSANRGLEAFFGQGTRLTVV.

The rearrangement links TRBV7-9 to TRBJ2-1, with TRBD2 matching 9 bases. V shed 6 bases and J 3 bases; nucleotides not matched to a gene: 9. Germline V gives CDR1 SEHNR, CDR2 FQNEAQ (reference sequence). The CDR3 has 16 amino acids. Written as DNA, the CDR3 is TGTGCCAGCAGGTCCTGGGCAGCGGGGGGCTACAATGAGCAGTTCTTC. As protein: CASRSWAAGGYNEQFF.

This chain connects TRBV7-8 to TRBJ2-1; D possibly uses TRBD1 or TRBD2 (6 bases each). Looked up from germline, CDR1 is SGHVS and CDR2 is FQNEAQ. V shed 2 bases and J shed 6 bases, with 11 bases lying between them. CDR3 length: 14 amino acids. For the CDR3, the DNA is TGTGCCAGCAGCTTATGGGGGGCCCGCAATGAGCAGTTCTTC. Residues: CASSLWGARNEQFF.

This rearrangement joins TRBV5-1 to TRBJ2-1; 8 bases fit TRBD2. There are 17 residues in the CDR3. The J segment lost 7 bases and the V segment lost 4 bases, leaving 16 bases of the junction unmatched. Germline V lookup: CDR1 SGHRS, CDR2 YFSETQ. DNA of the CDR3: TGCGCCAGCAGCCCGGGAAGAGCGGGAGTAGGTATGAATGAGCAGTTCTTC. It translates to CASSPGRAGVGMNEQFF.

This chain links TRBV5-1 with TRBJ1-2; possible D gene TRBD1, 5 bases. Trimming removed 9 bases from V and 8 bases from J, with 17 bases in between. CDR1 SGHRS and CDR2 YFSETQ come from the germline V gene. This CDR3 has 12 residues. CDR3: CATDDSSGGYTF. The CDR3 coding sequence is TGCGCCACCGATGACAGCTCGGGGGGCTACACCTTC.

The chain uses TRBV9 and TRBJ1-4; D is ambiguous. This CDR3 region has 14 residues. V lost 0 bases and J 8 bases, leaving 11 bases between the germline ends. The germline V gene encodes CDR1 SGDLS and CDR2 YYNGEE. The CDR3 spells CASSVAESREKLFF. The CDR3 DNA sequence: TGTGCCAGCAGCGTAGCAGAGTCTCGAGAAAAACTGTTTTTT.

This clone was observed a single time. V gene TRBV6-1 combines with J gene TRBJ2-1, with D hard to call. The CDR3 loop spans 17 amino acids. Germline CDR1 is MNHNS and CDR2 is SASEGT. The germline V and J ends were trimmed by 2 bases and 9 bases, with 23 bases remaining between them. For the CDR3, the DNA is TGTGCCAGCAGTGAAAGGGCTGGCCCCGCGTTCTTAGGTGAGCAGTTCTTC. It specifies CASSERAGPAFLGEQFF.

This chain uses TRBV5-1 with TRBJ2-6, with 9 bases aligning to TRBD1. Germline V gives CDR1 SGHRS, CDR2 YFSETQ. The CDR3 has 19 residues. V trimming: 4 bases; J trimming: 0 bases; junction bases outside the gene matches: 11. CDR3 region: CASSRDIGTGHSGANVLTF. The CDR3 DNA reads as TGCGCCAGCAGCCGGGACATCGGGACAGGGCACTCTGGGGCCAACGTCCTGACTTTC.

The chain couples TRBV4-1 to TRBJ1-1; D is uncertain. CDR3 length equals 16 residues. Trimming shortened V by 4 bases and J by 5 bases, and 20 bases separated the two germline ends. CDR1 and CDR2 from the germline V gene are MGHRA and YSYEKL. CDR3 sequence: CASSPSFGTGGTEAFF. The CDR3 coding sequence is TGCGCCAGCAGCCCCAGTTTTGGCACGGGAGGGACTGAAGCTTTCTTT.

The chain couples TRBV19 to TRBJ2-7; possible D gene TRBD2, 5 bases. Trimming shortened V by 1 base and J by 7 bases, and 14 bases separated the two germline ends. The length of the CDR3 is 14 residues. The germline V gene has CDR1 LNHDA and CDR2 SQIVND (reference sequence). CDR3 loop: CASSIGSDSGEQYF. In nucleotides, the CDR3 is TGTGCCAGTAGTATAGGGTCAGATTCGGGGGAGCAGTACTTC. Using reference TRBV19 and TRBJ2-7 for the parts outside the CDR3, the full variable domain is DGGITQSPKYLFRKEGQNVTLSCEQNLNHDAMYWYRQDPGQGLRLIYYSQIVNDFQKGDIAEGYSVSREKKESFPLTVTSAQKNPTAFYLCASSIGSDSGEQYFGPGTRLTVT.

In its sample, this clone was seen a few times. This CDR3 reads CASSSGTGGNEQFF. In DNA, the CDR3 is TGTGCCAGCAGCTCCGGGACAGGGGGCAATGAGCAGTTCTTC. This sequence joins TRBV27 and TRBJ2-1; 11 positions match TRBD1. This CDR3 contains 14 residues. From germline, CDR1 is MNHEY and CDR2 SMNVEV (reference sequence). V gave up 6 bases and J gave up 6 bases; unmatched junction bases: 4.

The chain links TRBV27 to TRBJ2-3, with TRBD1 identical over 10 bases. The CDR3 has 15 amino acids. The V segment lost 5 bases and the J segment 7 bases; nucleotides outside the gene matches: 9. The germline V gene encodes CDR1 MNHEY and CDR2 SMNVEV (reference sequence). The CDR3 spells CASSPGTGVMNTQYF. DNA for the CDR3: TGTGCCAGCAGTCCTGGGACAGGGGTCATGAATACGCAGTATTTT.